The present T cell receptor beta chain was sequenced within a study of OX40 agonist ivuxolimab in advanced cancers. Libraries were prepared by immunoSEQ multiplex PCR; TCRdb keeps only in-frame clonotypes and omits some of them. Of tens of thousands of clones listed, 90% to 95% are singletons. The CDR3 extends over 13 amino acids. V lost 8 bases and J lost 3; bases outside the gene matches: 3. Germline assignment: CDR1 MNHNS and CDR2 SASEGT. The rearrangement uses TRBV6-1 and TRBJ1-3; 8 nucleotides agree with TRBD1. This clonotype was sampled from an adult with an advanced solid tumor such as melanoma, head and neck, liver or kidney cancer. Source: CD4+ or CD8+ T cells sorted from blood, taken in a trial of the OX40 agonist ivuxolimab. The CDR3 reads CASRQGSGNTIYF. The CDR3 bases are TGTGCCAGCCGACAGGGGAGTGGAAACACCATATATTTT.